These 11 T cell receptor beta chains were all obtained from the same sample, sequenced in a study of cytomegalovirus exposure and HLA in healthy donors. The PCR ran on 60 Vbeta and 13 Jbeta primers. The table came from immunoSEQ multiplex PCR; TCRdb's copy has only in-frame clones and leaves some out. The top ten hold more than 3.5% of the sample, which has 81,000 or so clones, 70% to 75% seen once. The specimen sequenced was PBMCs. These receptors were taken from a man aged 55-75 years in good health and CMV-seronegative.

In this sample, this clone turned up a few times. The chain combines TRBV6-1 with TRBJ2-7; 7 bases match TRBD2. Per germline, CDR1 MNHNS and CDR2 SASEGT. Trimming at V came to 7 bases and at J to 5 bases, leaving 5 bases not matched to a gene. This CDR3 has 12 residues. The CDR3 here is CASTSGADEQYF. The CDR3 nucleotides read TGTGCCAGCACCAGCGGGGCCGACGAGCAGTACTTC.

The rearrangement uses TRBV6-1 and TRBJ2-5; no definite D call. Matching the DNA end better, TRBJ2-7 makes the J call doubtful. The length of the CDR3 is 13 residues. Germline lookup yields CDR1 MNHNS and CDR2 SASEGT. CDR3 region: CASSGSLAYEQYF. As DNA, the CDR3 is TGTGCCAGCAGTGGGTCTCTTGCCTACGAGCAGTACTTC.

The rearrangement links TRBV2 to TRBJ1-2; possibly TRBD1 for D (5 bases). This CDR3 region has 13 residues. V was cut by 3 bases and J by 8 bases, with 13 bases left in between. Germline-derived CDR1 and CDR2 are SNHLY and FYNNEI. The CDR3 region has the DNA TGTGCCAGCAGTGATTTAGGTACAGGCGGCTACACCTTC. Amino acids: CASSDLGTGGYTF. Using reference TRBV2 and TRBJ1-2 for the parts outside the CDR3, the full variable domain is EPEVTQTPSHQVTQMGQEVILRCVPISNHLYFYWYRQILGQKVEFLVSFYNNEISEKSEIFDDQFSVERPDGSNFTLKIRSTKLEDSAMYFCASSDLGTGGYTFGSGTRLTVV.

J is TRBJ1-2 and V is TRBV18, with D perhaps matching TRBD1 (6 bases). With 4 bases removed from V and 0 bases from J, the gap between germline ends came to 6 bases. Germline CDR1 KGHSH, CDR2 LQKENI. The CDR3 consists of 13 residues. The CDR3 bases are TGTGCCAGCTCACAGGGGGCTAACTATGGCTACACCTTC. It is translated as CASSQGANYGYTF.

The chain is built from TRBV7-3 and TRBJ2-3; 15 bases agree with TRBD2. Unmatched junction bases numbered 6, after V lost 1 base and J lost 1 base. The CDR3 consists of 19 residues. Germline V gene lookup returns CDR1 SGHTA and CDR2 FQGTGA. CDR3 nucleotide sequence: TGTGCCAGCAGCTTAAGGGCGGGACTAGCGGGGGGCCGCACAGATACGCAGTATTTT. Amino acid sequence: CASSLRAGLAGGRTDTQYF. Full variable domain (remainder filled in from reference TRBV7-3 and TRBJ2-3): GAGVSQTPSNKVTEKGKYVELRCDPISGHTALYWYRQSLGQGPEFLIYFQGTGAADDSGLPNDRFFAVRPEGSVSTLKIQRTERGDSAVYLCASSLRAGLAGGRTDTQYFGPGTRLTVL.

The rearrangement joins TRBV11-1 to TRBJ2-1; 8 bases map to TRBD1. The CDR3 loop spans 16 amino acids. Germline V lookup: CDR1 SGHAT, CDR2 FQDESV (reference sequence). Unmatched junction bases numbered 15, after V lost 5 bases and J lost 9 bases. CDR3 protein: CASSPGPTGGLVEQFF. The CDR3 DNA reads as TGTGCCAGCAGCCCAGGCCCAACAGGGGGACTGGTTGAGCAGTTCTTC.

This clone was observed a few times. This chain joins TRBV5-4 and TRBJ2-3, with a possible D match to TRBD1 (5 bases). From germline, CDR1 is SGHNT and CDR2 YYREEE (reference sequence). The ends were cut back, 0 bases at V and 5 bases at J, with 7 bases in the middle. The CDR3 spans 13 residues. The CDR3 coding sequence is TGTGCCAGCAGCTTGGCAGGGCTAGATACGCAGTATTTT. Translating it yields CASSLAGLDTQYF. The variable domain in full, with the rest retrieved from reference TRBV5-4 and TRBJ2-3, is ETGVTQSPTHLIKTRGQQVTLRCSSQSGHNTVSWYQQALGQGPQFIFQYYREEENGRGNFPPRFSGLQFPNYSSELNVNALELDDSALYLCASSLAGLDTQYFGPGTRLTVL.

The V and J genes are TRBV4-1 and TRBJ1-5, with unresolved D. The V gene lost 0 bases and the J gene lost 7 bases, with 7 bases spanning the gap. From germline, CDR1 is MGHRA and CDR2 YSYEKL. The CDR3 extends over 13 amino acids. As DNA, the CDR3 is TGCGCCAGCAGCCAAGACGGCGGGCAGCCCCAGCATTTT. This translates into CASSQDGGQPQHF.

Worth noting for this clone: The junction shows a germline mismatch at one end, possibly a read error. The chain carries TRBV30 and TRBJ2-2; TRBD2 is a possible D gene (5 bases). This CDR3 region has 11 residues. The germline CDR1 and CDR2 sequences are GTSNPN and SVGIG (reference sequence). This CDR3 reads CAWIGFRGAVF. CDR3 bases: TGTGCCTGGATAGGGTTCCGGGGAGCTGTTTTT.

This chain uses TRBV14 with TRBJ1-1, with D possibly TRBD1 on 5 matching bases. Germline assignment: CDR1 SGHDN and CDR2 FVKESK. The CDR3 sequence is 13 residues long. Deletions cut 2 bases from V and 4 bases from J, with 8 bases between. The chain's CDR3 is CASSQTGGTEAFF. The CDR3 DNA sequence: TGTGCCAGCAGCCAAACCGGGGGCACTGAAGCTTTCTTT. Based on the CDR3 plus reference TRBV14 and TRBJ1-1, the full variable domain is EAGVTQFPSHSVIEKGQTVTLRCDPISGHDNLYWYRRVMGKEIKFLLHFVKESKQDESGMPNNRFLAERTGGTYSTLKVQPAELEDSGVYFCASSQTGGTEAFFGQGTRLTVV.

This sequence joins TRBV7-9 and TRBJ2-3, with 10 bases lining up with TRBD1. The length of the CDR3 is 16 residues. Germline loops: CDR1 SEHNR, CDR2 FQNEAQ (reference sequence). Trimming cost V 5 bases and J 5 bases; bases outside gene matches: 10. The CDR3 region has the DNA TGTGCCAGCAGCGCGAGCGGGACAGGGGTAGGAGATACGCAGTATTTT. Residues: CASSASGTGVGDTQYF.